Following are 18 T cell receptor beta chains from one sample sequenced in a study of CD8+CD57+ T cells in acquired aplastic anemia. TCR beta VDJ and CDR3 profiling used genomic DNA as template. TCRdb reprocessed the reads via MiXCR and lists one record per CDR3 protein. The top ten hold more than 30% of the sample, which has about 150,000 distinct CDR3 sequences, 48% seen once. Patients chosen for sequencing had CD8+CD57+ cells that had expanded, as shown by flow cytometry. Sequenced sample: sorted CD4+, CD8+, or CD8+CD57+ T cells (not recorded which) from PBMCs. Every receptor here comes from a human donor with aplastic anemia.

The chain joins TRBV2 to TRBJ1-1; D is possibly TRBD1 (6 bases). Deletions cut 0 bases from V and 2 bases from J, with 10 bases between. CDR3 length: 15 residues. Per germline, CDR1 SNHLY and CDR2 FYNNEI. The DNA for the CDR3 is TGTGCCAGCAGTGAAGCGGACAGCGGTAACACTGAAGCTTTCTTT. It is translated as CASSEADSGNTEAFF. The full variable domain, with the rest looked up from reference TRBV2 and TRBJ1-1, is EPEVTQTPSHQVTQMGQEVILRCVPISNHLYFYWYRQILGQKVEFLVSFYNNEISEKSEIFDDQFSVERPDGSNFTLKIRSTKLEDSAMYFCASSEADSGNTEAFFGQGTRLTVV.

The CDR3 DNA reads as TGCAGTGCCCAGGGGCCGCGCAATCAGCCCCAGCATTTT. Translating gives CSAQGPRNQPQHF. This sequence joins TRBV20-1 and TRBJ1-5; possibly TRBD1 for D (6 bases). This CDR3 has 13 residues. V lost 6 bases and J lost 2, with 11 bases in between. The germline CDR1 and CDR2 sequences are DFQATT and SNEGSKA (reference sequence).

At least ten counts were recorded for this clonotype. The chain joins TRBV5-4 to TRBJ1-2; D call uncertain. The V end was cut by 4 bases, the J end by 4 bases, with 14 bases between. The CDR3 length is 14 residues. CDR1 is SGHNT, CDR2 YYREEE, per germline (reference sequence). The CDR3 here is CASSMEGSGYGYTF. The CDR3 bases are TGTGCCAGCAGCATGGAGGGTAGCGGCTATGGCTACACCTTC.

Note on this clonotype: A read error is possible here, since a much larger clone lies one base away. The chain joins TRBV6-1 to TRBJ2-1, with TRBD2 matching over 13 bases. Germline values: CDR1 MNHNS, CDR2 SASEGT. The CDR3 spans 13 residues. The J segment lost 9 bases and the V segment lost 7 bases, leaving 3 bases of the junction unmatched. The CDR3 DNA follows: TGTGCCAGCACCAGACTAGCGGGAGGTGAGCAGTTCTTC. Translated, it gives CASTRLAGGEQFF.

This clonotype was detected many times. This rearrangement joins TRBV5-1 to TRBJ2-6, with unresolved D. The germline CDR1 and CDR2 sequences are SGHRS and YFSETQ. Trimming cost V 0 bases and J 2 bases, with 6 bases left between them. The CDR3 consists of 15 residues. The CDR3 protein is CASSLGVTGANVLTF. CDR3 bases: TGCGCCAGCAGCTTGGGCGTAACTGGGGCCAACGTCCTGACTTTC.

Only a few counts were recorded for this clonotype. This chain links TRBV10-1 with TRBJ2-1, with 9 nucleotides matching TRBD2. The germline gives CDR1 WNHNN, CDR2 SYGVQD (reference sequence). V lost 5 bases and J lost 5; bases outside the gene matches: 4. CDR3 length: 14 residues. Here the CDR3 DNA reads TGCGCCAGCAGTTTAGCGGGAGATGACAATGAGCAGTTCTTC. It translates to CASSLAGDDNEQFF.

The rearrangement uses TRBV7-4 and TRBJ2-7; no clear D. The V end lost 1 base, the J end lost 0 bases, and 10 bases lay between the germline ends. Germline V gene lookup returns CDR1 SGHVT and CDR2 SQSDAQ. This CDR3 region has 15 residues. CDR3 protein: CASSLEEWSSYEQYF. CDR3 DNA sequence: TGTGCCAGCAGCTTAGAGGAGTGGTCCTCCTACGAGCAGTACTTC.

In its sample, this clonotype was seen many times. The J gene is TRBJ2-6, the V gene TRBV20-1, with 7 bases lining up with TRBD1. CDR3 length equals 17 residues. Germline CDR1 and CDR2: DFQATT and SNEGSKA (reference sequence). The V gene end was trimmed by 6 bases and the J gene end by 0 bases; junction bases not matched to a gene: 11. For the CDR3, the DNA is TGCAGTGCGCTGGGGGAAAGGGGGCTCTCTGGGGCCAACGTCCTGACTTTC. It specifies CSALGERGLSGANVLTF.

On this clonotype itself: A much larger clone sits a single nucleotide away, making a read error possible. The conserved phenylalanine or tryptophan is not found at the CDR3 terminus, so this likely reflects a read error. The chain links TRBV4-3 to TRBJ2-1, with TRBD2 matching 9 bases. Germline CDR1 LGHNA, CDR2 YSLEER. V was pared by 0 bases and J by 4 bases, with 4 bases of the junction left unmatched. The CDR3 length is 16 residues. CDR3 region: CASSQDGTSGYNEQFL. In DNA, the CDR3 is TGCGCCAGCAGCCAAGATGGAACTAGCGGGTACAATGAGCAGTTCCTC.

The V call is TRBV25-1, the J call TRBJ1-2; D gene uncertain. Trimming stripped 6 bases from V and 8 bases from J, with 16 bases between. Germline V CDR1 and CDR2: MGHDK, SYGVNS. The CDR3 is 13 residues long. CDR3: CASSDRPISGYTF. The CDR3 bases are TGTGCCAGCAGCGACCGGCCAATATCGGGCTACACCTTC.

The chain uses TRBV7-2 and TRBJ2-5, with 10 bases aligning to TRBD2. V trimming: 5 bases; J trimming: 5 bases; junction bases outside the gene matches: 8. CDR3 length: 15 amino acids. The germline CDR1 and CDR2 sequences are SGHTA and FQGNSA. The CDR3 bases are TGTGCCAGCAGCCAGAGCGGGGGGGGCTGGGAGACCCAGTACTTC. Translated: CASSQSGGGWETQYF. Looking up the rest from reference TRBV7-2 and TRBJ2-5 gives the full variable domain: GAGVSQSPSNKVTEKGKDVELRCDPISGHTALYWYRQSLGQGLEFLIYFQGNSAPDKSGLPSDRFSAERTGGSVSTLTIQRTQQEDSAVYLCASSQSGGGWETQYFGPGTRLLVL.

This clonotype was found a few times. This may come from a read error, since a much larger clone is one base off. V usage is TRBV11-1 and J usage is TRBJ2-7; D is unclear. Trimming removed 5 bases at V and 1 base at J, with 18 bases between. Per germline, CDR1 SGHAT and CDR2 FQDESV (reference sequence). The CDR3 loop spans 16 amino acids. CDR3 in amino acids: CASSPTTESGSYEQYF. The CDR3 bases are TGTGCCAGCAGCCCAACTACAGAGTCTGGATCCTACGAGCAGTACTTC.

The V and J genes are TRBV7-2 and TRBJ2-7, with D possibly TRBD1 on 6 matching bases. The CDR3 covers 14 residues. In germline, CDR1 is SGHTA, CDR2 FQGNSA. The V gene lost 2 bases and the J gene lost 2 bases, with 10 bases spanning the gap. As DNA, the CDR3 is TGTGCCAGCAGCTTACATGGGACAACCTACGAGCAGTACTTC. This encodes CASSLHGTTYEQYF.

For this clonotype: A read error may account for a junction end that differs from germline. This chain links TRBV10-3 with TRBJ1-5; D not certain. The CDR3 sequence is 14 residues long. CDR1 and CDR2 (germline): ENHRY, SYGVKD. The CDR3 DNA reads as TGTGCCAGCAGTTACGGTGGGAGAGATCAGCCCCAGCATTTT. Its protein is CASSYGGRDQPQHF.

V is TRBV10-3 and J is TRBJ2-7; maybe TRBD2 (6 bases). The CDR3 extends over 13 amino acids. The germline CDR1 and CDR2 sequences are ENHRY and SYGVKD. V lost 7 bases to trimming and J lost 0 bases, with 10 bases between them. The CDR3 is CAITAGLSYEQYF. In DNA form, the CDR3 reads TGTGCCATCACGGCGGGGCTCTCCTACGAGCAGTACTTC.

The chain combines TRBV7-6 with TRBJ2-3; D gene ambiguous. Deletions cut 3 bases from V and 2 bases from J, with 6 bases between. The germline CDR1 and CDR2 sequences are SGHVS and FNYEAQ. The CDR3 loop spans 13 amino acids. DNA for the CDR3: TGTGCCAGCAGCTTCGGGTACACAGATACGCAGTATTTT. It encodes CASSFGYTDTQYF.

V and J are TRBV12-3 or TRBV12-4 and TRBJ1-2; 10 nucleotides line up with TRBD1. This CDR3 comprises 21 residues. J lost 6 bases, V lost 6 bases, and 28 bases had no gene match. In DNA form, the CDR3 reads TGTGCCAGCAGAGCGCGTTTTGAGAGAGCCGGTGCGACAGGGGGCGAAGATGGCTACACCTTC. Translating gives CASRARFERAGATGGEDGYTF.

This clonotype occurred many times. The chain uses TRBV5-1 and TRBJ1-2; D remains ambiguous. V gave up 0 bases and J gave up 0 bases, with 6 bases separating them. CDR3 length: 14 amino acids. Germline V CDR1 and CDR2: SGHRS, YFSETQ. CDR3 residues: CASSLERANYGYTF. CDR3 nucleotides: TGCGCCAGCAGCTTGGAGCGTGCTAACTATGGCTACACCTTC. The complete variable domain, with remaining parts taken from reference TRBV5-1 and TRBJ1-2, reads KAGVTQTPRYLIKTRGQQVTLSCSPISGHRSVSWYQQTPGQGLQFLFEYFSETQRNKGNFPGRFSGRQFSNSRSEMNVSTLELGDSALYLCASSLERANYGYTFGSGTRLTVV.